Listed below are T cell receptor beta chains from one sample, sequenced in a study of CD8 T cells in ankylosing spondylitis. TCRdb recomputed calls from the 5' RACE reads with MiXCR, one row per CDR3 protein. The sample contains 130,000 or so distinct CDR3 sequences, around 7% of which appear only once. The sequenced sample was blood, either unsorted or a sorted T cell fraction (not recorded which). These TCRs come from a male donor with ankylosing spondylitis or in good health (not recorded which). Both conserved end residues are part of each CDR3. A D gene is named only where the DNA matches it firmly. Only part of the rows carry a size: once, few, many, or a class if the clone is expanded.

v_call: TRBV5-1; j_call: TRBJ2-7; d_call: NA; clone_size: many; cdr3_aa: CASSLGPSDSYEQYF; cdr3_nt: TGCGCCAGCAGCTTGGGGCCTAGCGATTCCTACGAGCAGTACTTC
v_call: TRBV7-2; j_call: TRBJ2-1; d_call: NA; clone_size: NA; cdr3_aa: CASSLVGRNEQFF; cdr3_nt: TGTGCCAGCAGCTTAGTCGGTCGCAATGAGCAGTTCTTC
v_call: TRBV5-6; j_call: TRBJ2-1; d_call: NA; clone_size: few; cdr3_aa: CASSLASGWQFF; cdr3_nt: TGTGCCAGCAGCTTGGCCTCTGGGTGGCAGTTCTTC
v_call: TRBV6-5; j_call: TRBJ1-4; d_call: NA; clone_size: NA; cdr3_aa: CASSYPLWGGADEKLFF; cdr3_nt: TGTGCCAGCAGTTACCCCCTTTGGGGGGGCGCTGATGAAAAACTGTTTTTT
v_call: TRBV3-1; j_call: TRBJ2-3; d_call: TRBD1; clone_size: many; cdr3_aa: CASSQSGQADTQYF; cdr3_nt: TGTGCCAGCAGCCAATCCGGACAGGCAGATACGCAGTATTTT
v_call: TRBV5-1; j_call: TRBJ2-1; d_call: TRBD1; clone_size: many; cdr3_aa: CASSLSGLGQGPNEQFF; cdr3_nt: TGCGCCAGCAGCTTGTCTGGGCTGGGACAGGGGCCCAATGAGCAGTTCTTC
v_call: TRBV30; j_call: TRBJ2-3; d_call: TRBD1; clone_size: NA; cdr3_aa: CAWSVQGLGTDTQYF; cdr3_nt: TGTGCCTGGAGTGTACAGGGGTTGGGCACAGATACGCAGTATTTT
v_call: TRBV7-3; j_call: TRBJ2-1; d_call: TRBD1; clone_size: few; cdr3_aa: CASSSLQGELGNEQFF; cdr3_nt: TGTGCCAGCAGCTCCCTCCAGGGGGAATTGGGCAATGAGCAGTTCTTC
v_call: TRBV20-1; j_call: TRBJ2-7; d_call: NA; clone_size: many; cdr3_aa: CSASLGQYEQYF; cdr3_nt: TGCAGTGCTAGTTTAGGGCAGTACGAGCAGTACTTC
v_call: TRBV11-2; j_call: TRBJ2-5; d_call: NA; clone_size: many; cdr3_aa: CASSLVAGGETQYF; cdr3_nt: TGTGCCAGCAGCTTAGTGGCAGGGGGGGAGACCCAGTACTTC
v_call: TRBV7-2; j_call: TRBJ1-5; d_call: NA; clone_size: many; cdr3_aa: CASSLVEVLAGQPQHF; cdr3_nt: TGTGCCAGCAGCTTAGTGGAAGTGTTGGCTGGTCAGCCCCAGCATTTT
v_call: TRBV19; j_call: TRBJ1-1; d_call: NA; clone_size: many; cdr3_aa: CAIRGVNEGGTEAFF; cdr3_nt: TGTGCCATCCGGGGAGTCAATGAGGGGGGCACTGAAGCTTTCTTT
v_call: TRBV7-2; j_call: TRBJ2-5; d_call: NA; clone_size: many; cdr3_aa: CASSPGLQETQYF; cdr3_nt: TGTGCCAGCAGCCCGGGACTGCAAGAGACCCAGTACTTC
v_call: TRBV5-6; j_call: TRBJ2-1; d_call: NA; clone_size: many; cdr3_aa: CASSLGAGIHNEQFF; cdr3_nt: TGTGCCAGCAGCTTGGGTGCAGGGATCCACAATGAGCAGTTCTTC
v_call: TRBV20-1; j_call: TRBJ2-3; d_call: TRBD2; clone_size: many; cdr3_aa: CSASPPGRGDTQYF; cdr3_nt: TGCAGTGCTAGCCCCCCCGGGAGGGGAGATACGCAGTATTTT
v_call: TRBV7-9; j_call: TRBJ2-1; d_call: NA; clone_size: many; cdr3_aa: CASSLGVSEEQFF; cdr3_nt: TGTGCCAGCAGCTTAGGGGTTAGTGAGGAGCAGTTCTTC
v_call: TRBV4-1; j_call: TRBJ2-7; d_call: TRBD2; clone_size: few; cdr3_aa: CASSRPGRDYEQYF; cdr3_nt: TGCGCCAGCAGCCGACCAGGGAGGGACTACGAGCAGTACTTC
v_call: TRBV18; j_call: TRBJ2-1; d_call: NA; clone_size: many; cdr3_aa: CASSPQNGPEEQFF; cdr3_nt: TGTGCCAGCTCACCACAGAACGGCCCGGAGGAGCAGTTCTTC
v_call: TRBV12-3/TRBV12-4; j_call: TRBJ2-2; d_call: TRBD2; clone_size: many; cdr3_aa: CASRGLAGGPGGELFF; cdr3_nt: TGTGCCAGCAGGGGACTAGCGGGAGGGCCCGGCGGGGAGCTGTTTTTT
v_call: TRBV20-1; j_call: TRBJ2-1; d_call: TRBD1; clone_size: many; cdr3_aa: CSARRTGARVEQFF; cdr3_nt: TGCAGTGCTAGAAGGACAGGGGCCCGCGTTGAGCAGTTCTTC
v_call: TRBV7-2; j_call: TRBJ2-1; d_call: NA; clone_size: many; cdr3_aa: CASSFRNWQFF; cdr3_nt: TGTGCCAGCAGCTTTAGGAACTGGCAGTTCTTC
v_call: TRBV5-1; j_call: TRBJ2-2; d_call: TRBD1; clone_size: many; cdr3_aa: CASSRGGGGTGELFF; cdr3_nt: TGCGCCAGCAGCAGAGGGGGCGGTGGCACCGGGGAGCTGTTTTTT
v_call: TRBV20-1; j_call: TRBJ2-5; d_call: NA; clone_size: many; cdr3_aa: CSARGLQETQYF; cdr3_nt: TGCAGTGCTAGAGGGCTACAAGAGACCCAGTACTTC
v_call: TRBV20-1; j_call: TRBJ2-2; d_call: TRBD2; clone_size: NA; cdr3_aa: CSARGYGRGTGELFF; cdr3_nt: TGCAGTGCTAGGGGGTACGGGAGGGGCACCGGGGAGCTGTTTTTT
v_call: TRBV2; j_call: TRBJ2-7; d_call: NA; clone_size: many; cdr3_aa: CASTPIGLSYEQYF; cdr3_nt: TGTGCCAGCACCCCCATTGGCTTATCCTACGAGCAGTACTTC
v_call: TRBV27; j_call: TRBJ2-1; d_call: TRBD2; clone_size: many; cdr3_aa: CASSGRLHNEQFF; cdr3_nt: TGTGCCAGCAGCGGGAGGCTCCACAATGAGCAGTTCTTC
v_call: TRBV5-1; j_call: TRBJ2-2; d_call: TRBD2; clone_size: many; cdr3_aa: CASSLPSGETGELFF; cdr3_nt: TGCGCCAGCAGCTTGCCTAGCGGGGAAACCGGGGAGCTGTTTTTT
v_call: TRBV5-1; j_call: TRBJ1-1; d_call: TRBD1; clone_size: many; cdr3_aa: CASSTGQGFTEAFF; cdr3_nt: TGCGCCAGCAGCACGGGACAGGGCTTCACTGAAGCTTTCTTT
v_call: TRBV6-1; j_call: TRBJ1-1; d_call: TRBD1; clone_size: many; cdr3_aa: CASSLALRTGMNTEAFF; cdr3_nt: TGTGCCAGCAGCCTTGCCTTACGGACAGGGATGAACACTGAAGCTTTCTTT
v_call: TRBV10-3; j_call: TRBJ1-2; d_call: TRBD1; clone_size: many; cdr3_aa: CAISSNRDRTSNYGYTF; cdr3_nt: TGTGCCATCAGTTCAAACCGGGACAGGACTTCTAACTATGGCTACACCTTC
v_call: TRBV19; j_call: TRBJ2-3; d_call: NA; clone_size: few; cdr3_aa: CASSTRTGGGKNQYF; cdr3_nt: TGTGCCAGTAGTACCCGTACAGGAGGGGGAAAGAACCAGTATTTT
v_call: TRBV28; j_call: TRBJ2-5; d_call: TRBD2; clone_size: many; cdr3_aa: CASSHGGREEETQYF; cdr3_nt: TGTGCCAGCAGTCACGGCGGGAGGGAGGAGGAGACCCAGTACTTC
v_call: TRBV7-2; j_call: TRBJ1-6; d_call: NA; clone_size: many; cdr3_aa: CASSRSSYNSPLHF; cdr3_nt: TGTGCCAGCAGCCGGAGCTCCTATAATTCACCCCTCCACTTT
v_call: TRBV20-1; j_call: TRBJ2-3; d_call: TRBD2; clone_size: few; cdr3_aa: CCASSSGSRVSAPTQYF; cdr3_nt: TGCTGCGCCTCTTCTAGCGGGAGTAGGGTCTCCGCCCCTACGCAGTATTTT
v_call: TRBV15; j_call: TRBJ2-1; d_call: TRBD1; clone_size: many; cdr3_aa: CATSGRMPGQAYNEQFF; cdr3_nt: TGTGCCACCAGCGGACGCATGCCGGGACAGGCTTACAATGAGCAGTTCTTC
v_call: TRBV9; j_call: TRBJ1-3; d_call: NA; clone_size: many; cdr3_aa: CASSAPWGDPSGNTIYF; cdr3_nt: TGTGCCAGCAGCGCACCATGGGGGGATCCCTCTGGAAACACCATATATTTT
v_call: TRBV29-1; j_call: TRBJ2-7; d_call: TRBD1; clone_size: many; cdr3_aa: CSVNRGYEQYF; cdr3_nt: TGCAGCGTAAACAGGGGTTACGAGCAGTACTTC
v_call: TRBV5-5; j_call: TRBJ2-3; d_call: TRBD2; clone_size: many; cdr3_aa: CASSPTSGGATDTQYF; cdr3_nt: TGTGCCAGCAGCCCGACTAGCGGGGGGGCCACAGATACGCAGTATTTT
v_call: TRBV13; j_call: TRBJ2-5; d_call: NA; clone_size: NA; cdr3_aa: CASSIRHIQETQYF; cdr3_nt: TGTGCCAGCAGCATAAGACATATCCAAGAGACCCAGTACTTC
v_call: TRBV20-1; j_call: TRBJ2-1; d_call: NA; clone_size: many; cdr3_aa: CSPPARTYNEQFF; cdr3_nt: TGCAGTCCCCCTGCGCGGACCTACAATGAGCAGTTCTTC
v_call: TRBV20-1; j_call: TRBJ1-5; d_call: NA; clone_size: many; cdr3_aa: CSAEGKDSNQPQHF; cdr3_nt: TGCAGTGCCGAGGGGAAGGACAGCAATCAGCCCCAGCATTTT
v_call: TRBV12-3/TRBV12-4; j_call: TRBJ2-5; d_call: TRBD2; clone_size: many; cdr3_aa: CASRASGQETQYF; cdr3_nt: TGTGCCAGCAGGGCTAGCGGGCAAGAGACCCAGTACTTC
v_call: TRBV27; j_call: TRBJ2-5; d_call: NA; clone_size: many; cdr3_aa: CASSSYGLQETQYF; cdr3_nt: TGTGCCAGCAGCTCCTACGGGCTGCAAGAGACCCAGTACTTC
v_call: TRBV2; j_call: TRBJ2-3; d_call: NA; clone_size: few; cdr3_aa: CASSELSQGSDTQYF; cdr3_nt: TGTGCCAGCAGTGAACTTTCACAGGGATCAGATACGCAGTATTTT
v_call: TRBV21-1; j_call: TRBJ1-2; d_call: NA; clone_size: many; cdr3_aa: CASSKVGPPGPDYGYTF; cdr3_nt: TGTGCCAGCAGCAAAGTAGGTCCGCCGGGGCCAGACTATGGCTACACCTTC
v_call: TRBV7-9; j_call: TRBJ2-2; d_call: TRBD2; clone_size: many; cdr3_aa: CASSTTTSGRNTGELFF; cdr3_nt: TGTGCCAGCAGCACGACAACTAGCGGGAGAAACACCGGGGAGCTGTTTTTT
v_call: TRBV29-1; j_call: TRBJ2-3; d_call: TRBD2; clone_size: many; cdr3_aa: CSVDRPASGGSDTQYF; cdr3_nt: TGCAGCGTTGACCGCCCAGCTAGCGGGGGGTCAGATACGCAGTATTTT
v_call: TRBV11-2; j_call: TRBJ1-5; d_call: NA; clone_size: many; cdr3_aa: CASSLGPINQPQHF; cdr3_nt: TGTGCCAGCAGCTTAGGGCCGATAAATCAGCCCCAGCATTTT